This TCR beta chain is from a study of T cell repertoires in cytomegalovirus infection. This clonotype was observed many times. Its antigen is unidentified. General observations from the study: Using cumulative public TCR beta family frequency, the authors identified those who carried CMV together with the relevant HLA.

Germline trimming cut 2 bases from V and 9 bases from J; bases unmatched to any gene: 6. The CDR3 totals 14 residues. Germline V gene sequence: CDR1 SEHNR, CDR2 FQNEAQ (reference sequence). Each CDR3 protein is one row after TCRdb ran MiXCR on the reads. The sample contains roughly 110,000 distinct CDR3 sequences, around 10% of which appear only once. The chain is built from TRBV7-9 and TRBJ2-1; 8 bases are a match to TRBD2. The TCR originated in a human donor in good health (CMV status not recorded). Some clones in this sample may be carry-over from other donors' samples. The specimen sequenced was PBMCs, sequenced either directly or after in vitro stimulation (not recorded which). CDR3 region: CASSLWSGRGEQFF. The CDR3 DNA sequence: TGTGCCAGCAGCTTATGGAGCGGGAGAGGTGAGCAGTTCTTC.